This T cell receptor beta chain was identified during a study of blood T cell repertoires in COVID-19 (TCRdb year 2020). Context from the whole study: Samples from collaborators originated in the United States, Italy and Spain and spanned both the acute and convalescent phases of COVID-19. The material from the prospective study consisted of cDNA or gDNA derived from T cells, B-cell-depleted T cells, or PBMCs. The dataset comprised deeply sampled blood TCRbeta repertoires from subjects exposed to, actively infected with, or recovered from COVID-19. The repertoires were made available in a free public database intended to serve as a resource for research on the immune response to SARS-CoV-2. The samples were drawn from two sources: the first 160 participants of the ongoing ImmuneRACE study, and 1,000 to 1,500 subjects contributed by 6 global collaborators. A de-identified subject ID, COVID-19 status, age in years and sex were almost always included in the sample metadata. HLA class I and class II types, where available, came from metadata supplied by the sample provider rather than from assay-based typing.

The germline V gene provides CDR1 MDHEN and CDR2 SYDVKM. The CDR3 runs 16 residues from the cysteine to the phenylalanine. The CDR3 DNA has 48 bases and is translated from base 1. The junction shows trimming of 1 base on V and 4 bases on J, and the gene matches do not reach 4 bases of it. The immunoSEQ Assay, a bias-controlled multiplex PCR, was used to amplify TCRbeta CDR3 regions from genomic DNA. In the source study's methods: The number of nucleated cells in each sample was estimated from the amplification of reference gene primers within the assay. Sequence reads were collapsed and filtered to measure the absolute abundance of every unique TCRbeta CDR3 rearrangement. For each sample, productive Simpson clonality was calculated as the square root of Simpson's diversity index across productive rearrangements. TCRdb stores this immuneACCESS table with in-frame sequences only. Part of the clones is absent; in the studies checked, under half of the shortfall reflects unresolved V genes, and no reason is known for the rest. V and J calls and clone size are as listed in that table; D and trimming were resolved from the DNA. For this sample the table gives a few hundred thousand clones, of which about 90% were detected only once. Together, the top ten hold over 1% of the sample.

With respect to this clone: It has no known antigen specificity. Base qualities are not recorded, but no much larger clone differs from it by a single base.

The full study reports these points: The amount of clinical and demographic metadata varied by source and participant and was provided uncurated.

Whole blood was collected in K2EDTA tubes by collaborating institutions according to the institutions' own protocols. For TCRbeta analysis, collaborators shipped samples as frozen whole blood, isolated PBMCs, or DNA extracted from either of those sample types. The chain uses TRBV28 and TRBJ2-1, and 10 junction bases match TRBD2. Sample: peripheral blood. This clonotype originated in a man in his forties with acute or convalescent COVID-19. In nucleotides, the sequence is TGTGCCAGCAGTTTATTCAGCGGGGGGGGTTACAATGAGCAGTTCTTC. This gives the protein CASSLFSGGGYNEQFF.